The 10 T cell receptor beta chains given below trace back to one sample, sequenced in a study of cytomegalovirus exposure and HLA in healthy donors. The study ran its PCR with 60 Vbeta and 13 Jbeta primers. Data came from immunoSEQ multiplex PCR; TCRdb stores just in-frame clones and leaves some out. The table for this sample gives around 200,000 clones. The sample was PBMCs. The receptors were gathered from a young woman in good health and CMV-seropositive.

The V call is TRBV11-2, the J call TRBJ1-2; the match to TRBD1 covers 8 bases. This CDR3 is built from 15 residues. Looked up from germline, CDR1 is SGHAT and CDR2 is FQNNGV. V dropped 1 base and J dropped 3; count of bases not matched to a gene: 4. The CDR3 reads CASSLALDRDYGYTF. The CDR3 DNA sequence: TGTGCCAGCAGCTTAGCCCTGGACAGGGACTATGGCTACACCTTC.

The chain employs TRBV5-4 and TRBJ1-1; TRBD1 matches 7 bases. Trimming at V came to 4 bases and at J to 1 base, leaving 10 bases not matched to a gene. The CDR3 has 16 amino acids. Germline CDR1 is SGHNT and CDR2 is YYREEE (reference sequence). In DNA, the CDR3 is TGTGCCAGCAGCCCTCCTTACAGGGGATCGAACACTGAAGCTTTCTTT. Residues: CASSPPYRGSNTEAFF.

The rearrangement joins TRBV7-9 to TRBJ2-3, with a tentative D call TRBD2 (5 bases). This CDR3 spans 12 amino acids. Trimming left V 5 bases short and J 5 bases short, with 8 bases between. Germline V gene sequence: CDR1 SEHNR, CDR2 FQNEAQ (reference sequence). The CDR3 loop reads CASSQEGDTQYF. Here the CDR3 DNA reads TGTGCCAGCAGCCAAGAGGGAGATACGCAGTATTTT.

This chain uses TRBV11-3 with TRBJ2-3; TRBD2 might be the D (7 bases). The CDR3 consists of 18 residues. Germline CDR1 and CDR2: SGHNT and YENEEA. The V end was cut by 5 bases, the J end by 3 bases, with 24 bases between. CDR3 residues: CASSPIFRGAFRTDTQYF. As DNA, the CDR3 is TGTGCCAGCAGCCCAATTTTTCGGGGGGCCTTCAGGACAGATACGCAGTATTTT.

This chain uses TRBV5-4 with TRBJ2-1; D gene uncertain. The germline V and J ends were trimmed by 3 bases and 9 bases, with 7 bases remaining between them. CDR1 SGHNT and CDR2 YYREEE come from the germline V gene (reference sequence). This CDR3 has 11 residues. The DNA of the CDR3 is TGTGCCAGCAGCTCCCGAGCTGAGCAGTTCTTC. Translation: CASSSRAEQFF.

The chain employs TRBV27 and TRBJ2-1; 11 positions match TRBD2. The length of the CDR3 is 17 residues. Germline V gene sequence: CDR1 MNHEY, CDR2 SMNVEV (reference sequence). J was trimmed by 3 bases and V by 6 bases; bases with no gene match: 10. Written as DNA, the CDR3 is TGTGCCAGCAGATCCGGGACTAGCGGCCTTATCTACAATGAGCAGTTCTTC. This codes for CASRSGTSGLIYNEQFF.

The chain links TRBV9 to TRBJ2-3; 9 bases match TRBD2. This CDR3 has 17 residues. The V and J ends lost 0 bases and 2 bases, in that order; junction bases with no gene match: 7. The germline V gene has CDR1 SGDLS and CDR2 YYNGEE. CDR3 nucleotides: TGTGCCAGCAGCGTAGGGGTTTTAGCGGGGGCCACAGATACGCAGTATTTT. It encodes CASSVGVLAGATDTQYF.

V gene TRBV6-6 combines with J gene TRBJ1-4; tentatively, D is TRBD1 (5 bases). V lost 2 bases, J lost 7 bases, and 14 bases lay in between. Germline CDR1 reads MNHNY; CDR2 reads SVGAGI (reference sequence). The CDR3 totals 15 residues. Here the CDR3 reads CASSYVGGYGEKLFF. The CDR3 DNA follows: TGTGCCAGCAGTTACGTCGGGGGATATGGTGAAAAACTGTTTTTT.

The V call is TRBV5-4, the J call TRBJ2-5; 9 bases are shared with TRBD2. The CDR3 is 16 amino acids. V was clipped by 0 bases and J by 2 bases; unmatched bases: 5. Germline values: CDR1 SGHNT, CDR2 YYREEE (reference sequence). The CDR3: CASSLGGAGGQETQYF. CDR3 coding DNA: TGTGCCAGCAGCTTGGGAGGCGCGGGGGGGCAAGAGACCCAGTACTTC.

The genes are TRBV4-1 and TRBJ2-5; 11 positions agree with TRBD1. Germline loops: CDR1 MGHRA, CDR2 YSYEKL. The CDR3 contains 17 residues. The V and J ends lost 8 bases and 4 bases, in that order; junction bases with no gene match: 15. CDR3 in amino acids: CASARGTGQGAGETQYF. CDR3 sequence (DNA): TGCGCCAGCGCTAGGGGGACTGGACAGGGGGCGGGAGAGACCCAGTACTTC.